These 5 T cell receptor beta chains were all obtained from the same sample, sequenced in a study of technical replicates of blood from a few donors. Clones were read by immunoSEQ multiplex PCR, and TCRdb kept only the in-frame ones, dropping some. The sample has 65,000 to 95,000 clones; approximately 86% are singletons. Sequencing used PBMCs. All receptors derive from a human donor in good health. Some clones in this sample may be carry-over from other donors' samples.

The sample holds one count of this clone. This chain uses TRBV7-3 with TRBJ2-5, with 8 bases fitting TRBD2. This CDR3 contains 15 residues. V shed 5 bases, J shed 5 bases, and the junction held 10 bases outside the gene matches. The germline V gene has CDR1 SGHTA and CDR2 FQGTGA. The CDR3 sequence: CASSPSGGVAETQYF. CDR3 sequence (DNA): TGTGCCAGCAGCCCCTCGGGGGGGGTGGCGGAGACCCAGTACTTC.

This chain joins TRBV5-5 and TRBJ2-7; TRBD2 agrees at 7 bases. The V and J ends lost 0 bases and 3 bases, in that order; junction bases with no gene match: 9. Germline V gene sequence: CDR1 SGHKS, CDR2 YYEKEE (reference sequence). This CDR3 contains 16 residues. The CDR3 here is CASSLGAGGTNYEQYF. The CDR3 region has the DNA TGTGCCAGCAGCTTGGGGGCCGGGGGGACTAACTACGAGCAGTACTTC.

This clone was recorded only once. J is TRBJ2-1 and V is TRBV19, with D possibly matching TRBD2 (5 bases). Deletions cut 6 bases from V and 2 bases from J, with 11 bases between. The CDR3 is 14 residues long. Germline CDR1 reads LNHDA; CDR2 reads SQIVND (reference sequence). CDR3 DNA sequence: TGTGCCAGTAGCGCCGGGGAAGCCTACAATGAGCAGTTCTTC. Amino acids: CASSAGEAYNEQFF.

This sequence joins TRBV18 and TRBJ1-6; 9 bases fit TRBD1. Unmatched junction bases numbered 5, after V lost 3 bases and J lost 8 bases. Germline loops: CDR1 KGHSH, CDR2 LQKENI. CDR3 length: 15 residues. The CDR3 DNA sequence: TGTGCCAGCTCACCGGGACAGGGAGTGTATTCACCCCTCCACTTT. Its protein product is CASSPGQGVYSPLHF.

The genes are TRBV14 and TRBJ2-7, with D tentatively TRBD2 (5 bases). CDR3 length: 13 residues. V lost 1 base, J lost 6 bases, and 10 bases lay in between. Germline V gives CDR1 SGHDN, CDR2 FVKESK. The CDR3, as DNA: TGTGCCAGCAGCCAAGGAGGGATGCGCGAGCAGTACTTC. The encoded protein is CASSQGGMREQYF.